This is a list of T cell receptor beta chains from one sample in a study of vaccination and CD4 T cells after COVID-19. Which antigens these TCRs recognize remains unknown. TCRdb re-analysed the PCR reads in MiXCR, keeping a single row per CDR3 protein. The sample holds approximately 22,000 distinct CDR3 sequences, around 42% seen once. The sequences come from CD4+ T cells from blood, cultured in vitro, collected about 7 months after SARS-CoV-2 vaccination. Source of these receptors: a human donor who had recovered from COVID-19. Each CDR3 is given with its conserved first and last residue. Each record gives: V gene, clone size, J gene, D gene, CDR3 protein, CDR3 DNA. D genes are given only for firm matches. Some rows have no size entry. The others give once, few or many, or a class for an expanded clone.

>TRBV6-1|NA|TRBJ2-1|TRBD2
CASSELAGAPNNEQFF
TGTGCCAGCAGTGAACTAGCGGGAGCCCCGAACAATGAGCAGTTCTTC
>TRBV10-3|few|TRBJ2-3|NA
CAIRPEGSTDTQYF
TGTGCCATAAGGCCGGAGGGAAGTACAGATACGCAGTATTTT
>TRBV6-1|NA|TRBJ2-1|TRBD2
CASTRTSGSYPNEQFF
TGTGCCAGCACACGGACTAGCGGGAGCTACCCTAATGAGCAGTTCTTC
>TRBV20-1|NA|TRBJ1-1|NA
CSVSQGDTEAFF
TGCAGTGTATCACAGGGCGACACTGAAGCTTTCTTT
>TRBV20-1|NA|TRBJ2-1|NA
CSARSLRSYNEQFF
TGCAGTGCTAGGTCTTTGCGGTCCTACAATGAGCAGTTCTTC
>TRBV7-3|NA|TRBJ2-1|NA
CASSSGDTYNEQFF
TGTGCCAGCAGCTCCGGGGATACCTACAATGAGCAGTTCTTC
>TRBV7-9|NA|TRBJ2-7|TRBD1
CASSPRTGGQQYF
TGTGCCAGCAGCCCCCGGACAGGGGGCCAGCAGTACTTC
>TRBV19|few|TRBJ1-5|NA
CASRVVWDSNQPQHF
TGTGCCAGTAGGGTGGTTTGGGATAGCAATCAGCCCCAGCATTTT
>TRBV21-1|NA|TRBJ2-7|NA
CASSTTWTSGGSYEQYF
TGTGCCAGCAGCACTACCTGGACTAGCGGGGGCTCCTACGAGCAGTACTTC
>TRBV20-1|NA|TRBJ1-4|NA
CSARRTEGLFF
TGCAGTGCCAGACGAACGGAAGGGCTGTTTTTT
>TRBV6-1|NA|TRBJ1-1|NA
CASRRILGPRNTEAFF
TGTGCCAGCAGGCGAATTTTGGGGCCCAGGAACACTGAAGCTTTCTTT
>TRBV28|few|TRBJ1-1|TRBD1
CASRSPGGTEAFF
TGTGCCAGCAGGTCTCCAGGGGGAACTGAAGCTTTCTTT
>TRBV20-1|NA|TRBJ1-1|TRBD1
CSAVPGTGVMNTEAFF
TGCAGTGCAGTCCCCGGGACAGGGGTCATGAACACTGAAGCTTTCTTT
>TRBV7-2|NA|TRBJ2-2|NA
CASSLRGPTNTGELFF
TGTGCCAGCAGCTTACGGGGGCCCACGAACACCGGGGAGCTGTTTTTT
>TRBV5-1|NA|TRBJ1-2|NA
CASRTATRGYGYTF
TGCGCCAGCCGCACAGCTACGAGGGGCTATGGCTACACCTTC
>TRBV6-5|NA|TRBJ2-7|NA
CASSTRERHGTDEQYF
TGTGCCAGCAGTACTCGGGAGCGCCACGGGACGGACGAGCAGTACTTC
>TRBV20-1|NA|TRBJ2-5|TRBD2
CSARKWLAGVETQYF
TGCAGTGCTAGGAAGTGGCTAGCGGGAGTTGAGACCCAGTACTTC